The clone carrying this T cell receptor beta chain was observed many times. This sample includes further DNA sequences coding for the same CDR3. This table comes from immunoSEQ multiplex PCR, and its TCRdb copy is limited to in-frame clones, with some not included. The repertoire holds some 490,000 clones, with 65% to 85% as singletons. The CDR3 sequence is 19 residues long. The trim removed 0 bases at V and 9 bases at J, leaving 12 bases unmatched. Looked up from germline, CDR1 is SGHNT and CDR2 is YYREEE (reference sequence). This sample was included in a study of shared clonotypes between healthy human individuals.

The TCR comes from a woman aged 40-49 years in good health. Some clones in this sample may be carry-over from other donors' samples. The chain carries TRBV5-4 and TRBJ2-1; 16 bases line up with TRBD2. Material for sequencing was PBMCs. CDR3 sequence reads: CASSLAVGTSGRGRVEQFF. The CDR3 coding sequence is TGTGCCAGCAGCTTGGCCGTGGGGACTAGCGGGAGGGGCAGGGTTGAGCAGTTCTTC.